The T cell receptor (beta chain) described here comes from a study of early T cells in non-severe SARS-CoV-2 infection. This CDR3 is built from 14 residues. Germline V gene lookup returns CDR1 SGDLS and CDR2 YYNGEE. Trimming pared 4 bases from V and 8 bases from J, leaving 16 bases between. TCRdb fed the 5' RACE reads into MiXCR, producing one record per CDR3 protein. The sample yields 95,000 to 120,000 distinct CDR3 sequences, around an eighth seen once. This rearrangement joins TRBV9 to TRBJ2-1; the D is unclear. This receptor was obtained from an adult who was a healthcare worker with PCR-confirmed SARS-CoV-2 infection or an uninfected control (not recorded which). Sequenced sample: whole blood. CDR3 sequence (DNA): TGTGCCAGCAGCCCCGGACCCCCGGCTGATGAGCAGTTCTTC. This codes for CASSPGPPADEQFF.